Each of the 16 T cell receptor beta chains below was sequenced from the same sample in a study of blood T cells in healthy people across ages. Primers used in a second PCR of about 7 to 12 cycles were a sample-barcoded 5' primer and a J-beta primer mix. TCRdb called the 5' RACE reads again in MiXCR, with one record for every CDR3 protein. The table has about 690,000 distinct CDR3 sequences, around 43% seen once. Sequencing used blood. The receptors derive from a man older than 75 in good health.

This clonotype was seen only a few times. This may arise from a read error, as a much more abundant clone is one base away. CDR3 nucleotides: TGTGCCAGCAGCTCTACATCCTCTAGGACCAATGAGCAGTACTTC. Translation gives CASSSTSSRTNEQYF. The J gene is TRBJ2-5, the V gene TRBV7-2, with D hard to call. Trimming took 4 bases from V and 11 from J, leaving 23 bases between them. The CDR3 extends over 15 amino acids. Germline CDR1 is SGHTA and CDR2 is FQGNSA.

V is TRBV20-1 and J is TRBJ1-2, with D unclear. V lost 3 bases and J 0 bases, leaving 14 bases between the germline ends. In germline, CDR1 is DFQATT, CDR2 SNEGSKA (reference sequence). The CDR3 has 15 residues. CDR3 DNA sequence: TGCAGTGCTAGGCCGAGGGTCCGGACTAACTATGGCTACACCTTC. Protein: CSARPRVRTNYGYTF.

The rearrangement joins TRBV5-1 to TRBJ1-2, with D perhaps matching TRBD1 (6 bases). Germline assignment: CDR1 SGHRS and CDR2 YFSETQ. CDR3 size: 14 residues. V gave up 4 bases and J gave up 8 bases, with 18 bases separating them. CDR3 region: CASSPSGGAEGYTF. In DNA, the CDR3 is TGCGCCAGCAGCCCCTCCGGGGGCGCCGAGGGCTACACCTTC.

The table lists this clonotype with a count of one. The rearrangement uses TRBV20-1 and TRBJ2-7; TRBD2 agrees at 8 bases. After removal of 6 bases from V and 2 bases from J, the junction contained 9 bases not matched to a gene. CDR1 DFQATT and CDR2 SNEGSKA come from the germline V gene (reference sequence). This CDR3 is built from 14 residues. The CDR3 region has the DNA TGCAGTGCACGAAGCGGGAGCCCTCCCTACGAGCAGTACTTC. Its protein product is CSARSGSPPYEQYF.

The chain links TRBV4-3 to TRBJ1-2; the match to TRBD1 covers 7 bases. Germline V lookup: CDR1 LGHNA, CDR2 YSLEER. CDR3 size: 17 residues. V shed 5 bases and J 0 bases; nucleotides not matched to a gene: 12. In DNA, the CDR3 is TGCGCCAGCAGCTTTTGGGACAGCCGCGACACTAACTATGGCTACACCTTC. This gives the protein CASSFWDSRDTNYGYTF.

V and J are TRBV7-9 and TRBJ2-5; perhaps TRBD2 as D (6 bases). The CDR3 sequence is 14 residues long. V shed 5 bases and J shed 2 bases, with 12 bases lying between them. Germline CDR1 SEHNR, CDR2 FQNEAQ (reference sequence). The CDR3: CASSTSPIQETQYF. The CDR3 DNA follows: TGTGCCAGCAGCACTAGCCCTATTCAAGAGACCCAGTACTTC.

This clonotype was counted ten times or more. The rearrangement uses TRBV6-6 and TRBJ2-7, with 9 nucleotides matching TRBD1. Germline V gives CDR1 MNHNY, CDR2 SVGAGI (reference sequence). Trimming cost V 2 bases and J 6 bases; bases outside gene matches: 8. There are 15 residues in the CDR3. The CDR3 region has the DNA TGTGCCAGCAGTTACCGTTCCATGACAGGGGGCGAGCAGTACTTC. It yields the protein CASSYRSMTGGEQYF.

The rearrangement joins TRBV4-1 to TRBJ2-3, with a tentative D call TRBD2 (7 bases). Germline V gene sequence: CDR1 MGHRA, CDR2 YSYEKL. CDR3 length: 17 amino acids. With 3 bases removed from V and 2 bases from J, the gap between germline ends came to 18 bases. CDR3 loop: CASSQTPAGGPTDTQYF. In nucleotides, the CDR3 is TGCGCCAGCAGCCAGACTCCAGCCGGGGGGCCCACAGATACGCAGTATTTT.

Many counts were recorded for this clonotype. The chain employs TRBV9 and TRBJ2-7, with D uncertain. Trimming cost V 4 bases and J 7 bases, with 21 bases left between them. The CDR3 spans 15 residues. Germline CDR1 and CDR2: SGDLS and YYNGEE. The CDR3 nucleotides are TGTGCCAGCAGCTTGTCCCCGGCACTCTCTAGAGAGCAGTACTTC. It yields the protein CASSLSPALSREQYF.

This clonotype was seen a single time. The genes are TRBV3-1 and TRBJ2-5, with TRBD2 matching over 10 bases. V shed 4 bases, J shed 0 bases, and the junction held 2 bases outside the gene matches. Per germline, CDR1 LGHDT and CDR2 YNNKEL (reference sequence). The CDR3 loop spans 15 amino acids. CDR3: CASSPTSGYQETQYF. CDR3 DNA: TGTGCCAGCAGCCCGACTAGCGGGTACCAAGAGACCCAGTACTTC.

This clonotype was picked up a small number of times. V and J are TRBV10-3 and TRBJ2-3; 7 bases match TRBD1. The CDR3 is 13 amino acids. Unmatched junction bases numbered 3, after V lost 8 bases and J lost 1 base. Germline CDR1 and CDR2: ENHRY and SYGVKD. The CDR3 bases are TGTGCCATCGGGACAGAGGGCACAGATACGCAGTATTTT. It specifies CAIGTEGTDTQYF.

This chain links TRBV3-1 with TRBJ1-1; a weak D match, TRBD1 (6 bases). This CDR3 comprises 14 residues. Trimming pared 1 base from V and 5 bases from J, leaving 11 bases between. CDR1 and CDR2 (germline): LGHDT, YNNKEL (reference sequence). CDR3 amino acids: CASSQGGAWTEAFF. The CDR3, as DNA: TGTGCCAGCAGCCAAGGGGGGGCTTGGACTGAAGCTTTCTTT.

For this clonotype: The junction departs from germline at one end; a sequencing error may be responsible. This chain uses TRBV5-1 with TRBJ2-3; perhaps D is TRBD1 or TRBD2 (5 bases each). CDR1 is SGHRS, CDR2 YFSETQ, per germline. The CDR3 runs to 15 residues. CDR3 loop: CASSPGRLSTDTRYF. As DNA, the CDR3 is TGCGCCAGCAGCCCGGGACGGTTGAGCACAGATACGCGGTATTTT.

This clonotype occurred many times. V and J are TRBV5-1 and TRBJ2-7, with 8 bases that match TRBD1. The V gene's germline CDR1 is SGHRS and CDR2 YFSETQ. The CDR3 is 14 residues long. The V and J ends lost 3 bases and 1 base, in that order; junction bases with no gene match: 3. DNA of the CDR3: TGCGCCAGCAGCTGGACAGGGCCTTCCTACGAGCAGTACTTC. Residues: CASSWTGPSYEQYF.

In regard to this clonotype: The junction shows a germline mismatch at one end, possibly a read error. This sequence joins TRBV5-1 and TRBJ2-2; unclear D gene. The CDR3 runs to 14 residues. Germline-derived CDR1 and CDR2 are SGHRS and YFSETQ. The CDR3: CASSLGPNSGELFF. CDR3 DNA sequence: TGCGCCAGCAGCTTGGGGCCGAACAGCGGGGAGCTGTTTTTT.

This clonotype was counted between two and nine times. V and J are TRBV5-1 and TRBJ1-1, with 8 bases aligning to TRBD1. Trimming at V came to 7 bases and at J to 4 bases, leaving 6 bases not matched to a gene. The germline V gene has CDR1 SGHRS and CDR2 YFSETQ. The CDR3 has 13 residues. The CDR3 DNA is TGCGCCAGCGGCCCCGGGACAGGCACTGAAGCTTTCTTT. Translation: CASGPGTGTEAFF. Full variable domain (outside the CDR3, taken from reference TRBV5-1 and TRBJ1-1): KAGVTQTPRYLIKTRGQQVTLSCSPISGHRSVSWYQQTPGQGLQFLFEYFSETQRNKGNFPGRFSGRQFSNSRSEMNVSTLELGDSALYLCASGPGTGTEAFFGQGTRLTVV.